This T cell receptor beta chain was identified in a study of blood T cell repertoires in COVID-19. As for the study in general: Sample material is recorded as cDNA or gDNA derived from T cells, B-cell-depleted T cells, or PBMCs.

Using immunoSEQ multiplex PCR, the repertoire was profiled, and TCRdb retains in-frame clones only, with some absent. Of about 90,000 clones detected, 75% to 90% appear once; the ten largest clones hold about 9.3%. Trimming removed 0 bases at V and 9 bases at J, with 10 bases between. The CDR3 covers 13 residues. CDR1 and CDR2 (germline): SGDLS, YYNGEE. The sequencing input was peripheral blood. The chain has TRBV9 and TRBJ2-1, with D possibly TRBD1 on 6 matching bases. This TCR was sampled from an older woman with acute or convalescent COVID-19. The CDR3 region is CASSVGTEREQFF. CDR3 coding DNA: TGTGCCAGCAGCGTAGGGACAGAGCGTGAGCAGTTCTTC.